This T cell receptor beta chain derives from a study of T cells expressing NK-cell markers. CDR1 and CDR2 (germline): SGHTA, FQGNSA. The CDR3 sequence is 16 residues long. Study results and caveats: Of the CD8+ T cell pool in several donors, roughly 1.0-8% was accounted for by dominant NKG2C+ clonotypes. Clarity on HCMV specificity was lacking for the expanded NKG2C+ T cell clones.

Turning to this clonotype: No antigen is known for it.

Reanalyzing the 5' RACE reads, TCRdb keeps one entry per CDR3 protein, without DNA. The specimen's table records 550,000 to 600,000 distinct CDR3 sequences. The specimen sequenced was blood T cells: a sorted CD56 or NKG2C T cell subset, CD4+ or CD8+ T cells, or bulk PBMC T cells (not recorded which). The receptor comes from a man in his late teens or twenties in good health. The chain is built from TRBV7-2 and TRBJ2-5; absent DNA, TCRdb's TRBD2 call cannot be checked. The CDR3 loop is CASSLGLAGGLETQYF.